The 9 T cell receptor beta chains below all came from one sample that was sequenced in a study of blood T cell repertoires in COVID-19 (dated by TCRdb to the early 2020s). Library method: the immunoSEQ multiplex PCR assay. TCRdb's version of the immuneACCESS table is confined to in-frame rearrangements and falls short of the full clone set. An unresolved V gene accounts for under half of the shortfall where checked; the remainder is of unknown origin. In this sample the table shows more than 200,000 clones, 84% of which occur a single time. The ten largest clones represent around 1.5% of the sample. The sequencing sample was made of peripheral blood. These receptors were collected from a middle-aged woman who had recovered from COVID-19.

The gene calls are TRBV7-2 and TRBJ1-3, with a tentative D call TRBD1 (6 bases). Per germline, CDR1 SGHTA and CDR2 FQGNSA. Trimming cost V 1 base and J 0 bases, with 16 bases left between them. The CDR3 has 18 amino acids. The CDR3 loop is CASSLGARAGDSGNTIYF. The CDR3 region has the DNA TGTGCCAGCAGCTTAGGGGCTCGGGCAGGGGACTCTGGAAACACCATATATTTT. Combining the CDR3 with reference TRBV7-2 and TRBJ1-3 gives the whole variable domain GAGVSQSPSNKVTEKGKDVELRCDPISGHTALYWYRQSLGQGLEFLIYFQGNSAPDKSGLPSDRFSAERTGGSVSTLTIQRTQQEDSAVYLCASSLGARAGDSGNTIYFGEGSWLTVV.

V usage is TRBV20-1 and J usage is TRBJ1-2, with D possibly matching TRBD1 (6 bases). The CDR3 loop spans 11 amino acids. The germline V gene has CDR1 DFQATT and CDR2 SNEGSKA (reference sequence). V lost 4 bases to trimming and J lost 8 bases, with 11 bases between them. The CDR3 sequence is CSATRGAGYTF. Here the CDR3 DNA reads TGCAGTGCTACCAGGGGAGCGGGCTACACCTTC.

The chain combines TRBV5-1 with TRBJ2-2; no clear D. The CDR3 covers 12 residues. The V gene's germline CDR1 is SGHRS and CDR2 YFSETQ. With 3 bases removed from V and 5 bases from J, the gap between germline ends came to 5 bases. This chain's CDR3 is CASSYTTGELFF. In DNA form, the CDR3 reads TGCGCCAGCAGCTATACTACCGGGGAGCTGTTTTTT.

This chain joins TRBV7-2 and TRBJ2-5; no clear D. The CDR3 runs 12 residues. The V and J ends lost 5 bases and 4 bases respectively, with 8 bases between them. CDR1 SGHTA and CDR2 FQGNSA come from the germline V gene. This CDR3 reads CASSTRSETQYF. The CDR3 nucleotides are TGTGCCAGCAGCACCCGGTCAGAGACCCAGTACTTC.

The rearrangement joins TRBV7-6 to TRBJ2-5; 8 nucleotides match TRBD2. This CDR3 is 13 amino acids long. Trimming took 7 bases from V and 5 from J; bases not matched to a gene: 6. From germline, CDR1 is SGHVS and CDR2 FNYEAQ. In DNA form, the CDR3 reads TGTGCCAGCATACGGGGGGGCACGGAGACCCAGTACTTC. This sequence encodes CASIRGGTETQYF.

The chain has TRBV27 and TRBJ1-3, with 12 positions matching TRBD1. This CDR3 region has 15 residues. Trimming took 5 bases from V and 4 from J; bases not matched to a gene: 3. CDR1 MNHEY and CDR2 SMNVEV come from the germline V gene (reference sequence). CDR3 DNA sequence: TGTGCCAGCAGTCCCGGGACAGGGGGCGGAAACACCATATATTTT. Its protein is CASSPGTGGGNTIYF.

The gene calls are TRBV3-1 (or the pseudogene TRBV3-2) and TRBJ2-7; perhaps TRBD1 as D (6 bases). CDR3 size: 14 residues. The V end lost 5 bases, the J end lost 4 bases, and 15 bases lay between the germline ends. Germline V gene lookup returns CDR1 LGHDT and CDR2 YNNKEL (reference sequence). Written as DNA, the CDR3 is TGTGCCAGCAGCACCTCAGGGGTTTCTTACGAGCAGTACTTC. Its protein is CASSTSGVSYEQYF.

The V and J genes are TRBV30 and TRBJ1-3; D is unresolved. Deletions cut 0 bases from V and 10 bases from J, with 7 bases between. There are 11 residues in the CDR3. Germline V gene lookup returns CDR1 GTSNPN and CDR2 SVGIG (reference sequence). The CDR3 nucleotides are TGTGCCTGGAGTGTACGGAGTACCATATATTTT. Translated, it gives CAWSVRSTIYF.

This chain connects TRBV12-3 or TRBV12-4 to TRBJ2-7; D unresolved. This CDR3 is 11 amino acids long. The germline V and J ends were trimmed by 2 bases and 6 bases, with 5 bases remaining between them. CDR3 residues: CASSLRGEQYF. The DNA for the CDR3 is TGTGCCAGCAGTTTAAGAGGCGAGCAGTACTTC.